This note documents a single T cell receptor (beta chain) sequence. No cognate antigen has been identified for it. It has no much larger one-base neighbor in the sample; base qualities were not kept. This entry is derived from a study of blood T cell repertoires in COVID-19 (dated by TCRdb to 2018 to 2020). The study in broad terms: Samples covering the acute and convalescent phases of COVID-19 were provided by collaborators in the United States, Italy and Spain. The prospective study material was composed of cDNA or gDNA derived from T cells, B-cell-depleted T cells, or PBMCs. The dataset comprised deeply sampled blood TCRbeta repertoires from subjects exposed to, actively infected with, or recovered from COVID-19. The repertoires were released in a freely available public database meant as a resource for research on the immune response to SARS-CoV-2. Samples were obtained from the ongoing ImmuneRACE study (first 160 participants) and from 1,254 subjects provided by 6 global collaborators. Sample metadata almost always included a de-identified subject ID, COVID-19 status, age in years and sex. Where available, HLA class I and class II types were taken from metadata supplied by the sample provider and were not determined by assay-based typing.

V and J lose 6 bases and 4 bases, and a span of 9 bases separates them. The CDR3, cysteine through phenylalanine, is 12 amino acids long. Just CDR3 DNA is preserved here, 36 bases in frame from base 1. TCRbeta CDR3 regions were amplified from genomic DNA using the immunoSEQ Assay, a bias-controlled multiplex PCR. In the paper's pipeline: The number of nucleated cells in each sample was estimated from the amplification of reference gene primers within the assay. To quantify the absolute abundance of each unique TCRbeta CDR3 rearrangement, sequence reads were collapsed and filtered. For each sample, productive Simpson clonality was calculated as the square root of Simpson's diversity index across productive rearrangements. TCRdb re-hosts the immuneACCESS table, in-frame sequences only. Its copies lack some clones; in the studies checked, an unresolved V gene accounts for under half of them, and the cause for the rest is not known. D and trimming come from the DNA, and the V and J calls and clone size come from that table. Counted in this sample were 350,000 to 450,000 clones; 89% of them appeared once. Roughly 1.4% of the sample is in the top ten clones.

Study-wide findings and limitations: Clinical and demographic metadata were provided uncurated, with the amount varying by source and participant.

In Seattle, one collaborating source enrolled patients while the infection was active and tracked those patients longitudinally over the course of disease. Whole blood was collected in K2EDTA tubes by collaborating institutions according to the institutions' own protocols. For TCRbeta analysis, collaborator samples were shipped as frozen whole blood, as isolated PBMCs, or as DNA extracted from either sample type. The clonotype originates from a woman aged 40 to 50 with COVID-19, enrolled during active disease. The specimen was peripheral blood. In this chain, TRBV12-3 or TRBV12-4 is recombined with TRBJ2-5; TRBD1 might be the D gene, on 5 matching bases. The CDR3 reads as follows: CASSRDRETQYF. Read as DNA, the sequence is TGTGCCAGCAGCCGTGACAGAGAGACCCAGTACTTC.